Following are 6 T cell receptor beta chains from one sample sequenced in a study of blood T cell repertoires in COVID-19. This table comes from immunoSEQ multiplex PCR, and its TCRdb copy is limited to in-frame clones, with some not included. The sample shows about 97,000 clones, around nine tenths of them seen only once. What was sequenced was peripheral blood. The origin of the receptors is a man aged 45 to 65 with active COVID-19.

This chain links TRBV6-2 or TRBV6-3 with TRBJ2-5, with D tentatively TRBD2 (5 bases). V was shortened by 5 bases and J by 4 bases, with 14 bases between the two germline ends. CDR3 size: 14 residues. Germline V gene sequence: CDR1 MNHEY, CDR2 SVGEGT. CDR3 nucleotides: TGTGCCAGCAGTCTCGGAAGCGGCAGAGAGACCCAGTACTTC. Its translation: CASSLGSGRETQYF.

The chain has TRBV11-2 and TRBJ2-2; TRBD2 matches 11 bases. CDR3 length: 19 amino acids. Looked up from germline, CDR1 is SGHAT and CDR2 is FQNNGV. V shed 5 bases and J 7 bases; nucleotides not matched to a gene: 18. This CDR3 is CASSKSGTSGRLQVGELFF. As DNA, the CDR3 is TGTGCCAGCAGCAAATCCGGGACTAGCGGTCGCCTCCAGGTCGGGGAGCTGTTTTTT.

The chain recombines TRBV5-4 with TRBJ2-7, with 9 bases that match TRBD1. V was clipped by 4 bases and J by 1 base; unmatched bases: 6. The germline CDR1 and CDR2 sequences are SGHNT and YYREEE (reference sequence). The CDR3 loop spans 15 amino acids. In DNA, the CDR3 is TGTGCCAGCAGCAGACCGGGACAGGGTTCCTACGAGCAGTACTTC. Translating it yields CASSRPGQGSYEQYF.

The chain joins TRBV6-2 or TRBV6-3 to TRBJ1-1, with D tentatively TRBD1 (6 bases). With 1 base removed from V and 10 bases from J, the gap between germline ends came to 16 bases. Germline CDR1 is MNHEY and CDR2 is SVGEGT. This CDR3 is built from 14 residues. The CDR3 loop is CASSYFTSRTAAFF. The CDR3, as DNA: TGTGCCAGCAGTTACTTTACCTCCCGGACAGCAGCTTTCTTT.

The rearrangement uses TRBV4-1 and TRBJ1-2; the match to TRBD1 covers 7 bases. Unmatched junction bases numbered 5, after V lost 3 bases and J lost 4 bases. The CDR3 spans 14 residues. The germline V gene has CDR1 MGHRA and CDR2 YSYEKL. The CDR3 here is CASSHETGSYGYTF. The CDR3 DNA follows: TGCGCCAGCAGCCATGAGACAGGGTCCTATGGCTACACCTTC.

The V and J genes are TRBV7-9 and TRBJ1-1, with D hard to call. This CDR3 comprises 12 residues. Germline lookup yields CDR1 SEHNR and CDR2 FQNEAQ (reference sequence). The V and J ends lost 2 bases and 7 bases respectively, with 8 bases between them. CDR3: CASSLLFGEAFF. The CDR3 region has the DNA TGTGCCAGCAGCTTATTATTCGGTGAAGCTTTCTTT.